The 17 T cell receptor beta chains given below trace back to one sample, sequenced in a study of beta chain features in type 1 diabetes. Study-level findings and limits: In every one of the four CD4+ subsets, TCRB CDR3s were moderately but significantly shorter in Type 1 diabetes patients.

No antigen has been identified for these receptors. The study reverse transcribed the entire isolated RNA, so it sequenced expressed TCRB transcripts. Using immunoSEQ multiplex PCR, the repertoire was profiled, and TCRdb retains in-frame clones only, with some absent. The table shows around 260,000 clones, with 20% to 25% occurring only once. Sequenced sample: naive CD4+ T cells from blood. The receptors shown here come from a woman under 40 with type 1 diabetes.

V gene TRBV28 combines with J gene TRBJ1-1; D not certain. The CDR3 totals 13 residues. Germline V CDR1 and CDR2: MDHEN, SYDVKM. The germline V and J ends were trimmed by 6 bases and 7 bases, with 15 bases remaining between them. CDR3 bases: TGTGCCAGCAGGCTTATAGATATTAATGAAGCTTTCTTT. This encodes CASRLIDINEAFF.

The V call is TRBV30, the J call TRBJ2-5; 14 bases map to TRBD2. This CDR3 has 17 residues. With 2 bases clipped from V and 4 bases from J, the junction kept 9 bases outside the gene matches. Germline CDR1 GTSNPN, CDR2 SVGIG (reference sequence). CDR3 in amino acids: CAWSTGLAGVGGETQYF. In DNA form, the CDR3 reads TGTGCCTGGAGTACGGGACTAGCGGGAGTCGGCGGAGAGACCCAGTACTTC.

This clone appeared a few times. The rearrangement joins TRBV2 to TRBJ2-3, with D possibly being TRBD2 (6 bases). Germline lookup yields CDR1 SNHLY and CDR2 FYNNEI. CDR3 size: 13 residues. V dropped 9 bases and J dropped 0 bases, with 10 bases sitting between them. This CDR3 is CASIAASTDTQYF. In DNA form, the CDR3 reads TGTGCCAGTATAGCGGCTAGCACAGATACGCAGTATTTT.

The gene calls are TRBV5-1 and TRBJ2-1; TRBD1 aligns across 7 bases. V lost 2 bases, J lost 6 bases, and 8 bases stayed unmatched. The CDR3 is 15 amino acids. Germline CDR1 is SGHRS and CDR2 is YFSETQ. The CDR3, as DNA: TGCGCCAGCAGCTTAACAGGGGTCTCAGGCAATGAGCAGTTCTTC. It codes for CASSLTGVSGNEQFF.

V and J are TRBV5-1 and TRBJ1-1; TRBD1 is a possible D gene (6 bases). Germline lookup yields CDR1 SGHRS and CDR2 YFSETQ. V was trimmed by 4 bases and J by 5 bases, leaving 9 bases between them. The CDR3 sequence is 12 residues long. CDR3 DNA: TGCGCCAGCAGCGCGGACAGAACTGAAGCTTTCTTT. It is translated as CASSADRTEAFF.

J is TRBJ2-7 and V is TRBV7-9; 7 positions match TRBD2. The CDR3 is made up of 13 amino acids. Germline lookup yields CDR1 SEHNR and CDR2 FQNEAQ (reference sequence). V lost 5 bases and J lost 2; bases outside the gene matches: 3. The CDR3 DNA reads TGTGCCAGCAGCGGGAGGGCCCCCTACGAGCAGTACTTC. This encodes CASSGRAPYEQYF.

This clone was seen only a few times. The chain couples TRBV30 to TRBJ2-4; 8 bases are a match to TRBD1. With V trimmed by 3 bases and J by 8 bases, 9 bases remained unmatched. The CDR3 has 14 residues. Germline V gene data show CDR1 as GTSNPN and CDR2 as SVGIG (reference sequence). The CDR3, as DNA: TGTGCCTGGAGCGCGGGACAGGTCACGGACATTCAGTACTTC. It yields the protein CAWSAGQVTDIQYF. Full variable domain (rest looked up from reference TRBV30 and TRBJ2-4): SQTIHQWPATLVQPVGSPLSLECTVEGTSNPNLYWYRQAAGRGLQLLFYSVGIGQISSEVPQNLSASRPQDRQFILSSKKLLLSDSGFYLCAWSAGQVTDIQYFGAGTRLSVL.

The rearrangement uses TRBV7-9 and TRBJ2-5; perhaps TRBD2 as D (5 bases). V was clipped by 4 bases and J by 5 bases, with 5 bases between them. Looked up from germline, CDR1 is SEHNR and CDR2 is FQNEAQ (reference sequence). The CDR3 is 11 residues long. Here the CDR3 reads CASSSGETQYF. The CDR3, as DNA: TGTGCCAGCAGCTCGGGGGAGACCCAGTACTTC.

The chain recombines TRBV29-1 with TRBJ2-1, with TRBD1 matching over 10 bases. The CDR3 is made up of 13 amino acids. CDR1 is SQVTM, CDR2 ANQGSEA, per germline. V was pared by 8 bases and J by 7 bases, with 8 bases of the junction left unmatched. The CDR3 nucleotides read TGCAGCACATCGGACAGGGGGGGTAATGAGCAGTTCTTC. Amino acids: CSTSDRGGNEQFF.

The J gene is TRBJ2-5, the V gene TRBV23-1; tentative D call: TRBD1 (6 bases). TRBV23-1 is an ORF, with its function uncertain. Trimming pared 5 bases from V and 5 bases from J, leaving 30 bases between. The CDR3 spans 19 residues. CDR3 protein: CASSIPWVGQGLFRETQYF. The CDR3 bases are TGCGCCAGCAGTATCCCCTGGGTCGGGCAGGGGCTCTTTCGGGAGACCCAGTACTTC.

Concerning this clone itself: The same CDR3 can be traced to other DNA sequences in this sample. This chain links TRBV30 with TRBJ1-2; unclear D gene. This CDR3 is built from 13 residues. Trimming stripped 1 base from V and 2 bases from J, with 8 bases between. Germline-derived CDR1 and CDR2 are GTSNPN and SVGIG (reference sequence). The CDR3 coding sequence is TGTGCCTGGAGTGGTGGAGCCAACTATGGCTACACCTTC. This sequence encodes CAWSGGANYGYTF.

This clone was recorded a few times. The chain links TRBV7-2 to TRBJ2-3, with 11 bases lining up with TRBD2. Trimming took 4 bases from V and 3 from J; bases not matched to a gene: 9. Germline V lookup: CDR1 SGHTA, CDR2 FQGNSA. This CDR3 contains 17 residues. CDR3 sequence: CASSSILTSGRTDTQYF. Written as DNA, the CDR3 is TGTGCCAGCAGCTCGATTCTTACTAGCGGGAGAACAGATACGCAGTATTTT.

This clone showed up just a few times. V gene TRBV23-1 combines with J gene TRBJ1-5; D is unclear. TRBV23-1 carries the ORF label, with uncertain function. This CDR3 has 17 residues. V was clipped by 0 bases and J by 3 bases, with 15 bases between them. Here the CDR3 reads CASSQSIAKTSNQPQHF. DNA for the CDR3: TGCGCCAGCAGTCAATCGATAGCGAAGACCTCCAATCAGCCCCAGCATTTT.

The rearrangement uses TRBV7-2 and TRBJ2-2; 7 nucleotides agree with TRBD1. Looked up from germline, CDR1 is SGHTA and CDR2 is FQGNSA. The CDR3 runs to 16 residues. J gave up 1 base and V 2 bases, and 4 bases lay outside the gene matches. CDR3 residues: CASSLRYRGNTGELFF. CDR3 nucleotides: TGTGCCAGCAGCTTACGTTACAGGGGGAACACCGGGGAGCTGTTTTTT.

This clone has more than one count but fewer than ten. V is TRBV11-2 and J is TRBJ2-1; 7 bases map to TRBD2. Germline V gene lookup returns CDR1 SGHAT and CDR2 FQNNGV. This CDR3 has 16 amino acids. With V trimmed by 6 bases and J by 6 bases, 14 bases remained unmatched. The CDR3 loop is CASSRSGRENPNEQFF. The CDR3 nucleotides read TGTGCCAGCAGTCGCAGCGGGCGGGAGAACCCCAATGAGCAGTTCTTC.

The table lists this clone with a few counts. The genes are TRBV6-6 and TRBJ2-5, with 7 bases that match TRBD1. From germline, CDR1 is MNHNY and CDR2 SVGAGI (reference sequence). The CDR3 covers 16 residues. V gave up 2 bases and J gave up 2 bases; unmatched junction bases: 8. CDR3 bases: TGTGCCAGCAGTTACACCGGACAGGTCGGGCAAGAGACCCAGTACTTC. This sequence encodes CASSYTGQVGQETQYF.

The V call is TRBV23-1, the J call TRBJ2-7; 14 bases are a match to TRBD2. TRBV23-1 is an open reading frame, and its role is uncertain. Losses at the gene ends were 6 bases for V and 7 bases for J; bases not matched to a gene: 8. The CDR3 is 15 residues long. The CDR3 DNA reads TGCGCCAGCAGCCGACTAGCGGGAGGGTGTCGTGAGCAGTACTTC. Translated, it gives CASSRLAGGCREQYF.